This T cell receptor beta chain was captured in a study of T cells in Graves' hyperthyroidism and ophthalmopathy. What was amplified from RNA transcripts were TCR beta CDR3 regions. First-round RT-PCR with HTBI primers amplified the TCR CDR3 region. TCRdb redid the calling of the multiplex PCR reads with MiXCR, one entry per CDR3 protein. The repertoire includes about 300,000 distinct CDR3 sequences, 16% of them detected once, and around 34% sits in the top ten. CDR1 and CDR2 (germline): SGHAT, FQNNGV. The CDR3 covers 16 residues. Study observations and caveats: Stable hyperthyroidism was separated from ophthalmopathy by a model based on 13 V-J features.

Exclusion of a patient resulted from uncontrolled infection, other autoimmune disease, pregnancy or lactation. Note on this clonotype: Its antigen is not known. A junction boundary mismatches the germline segment, possibly from a read error.

The chain carries TRBV11-2 and TRBJ2-7; TRBD2 agrees at 8 bases. This clonotype was sampled from a man aged 25-45 years with Graves' hyperthyroidism. Material for sequencing was blood. The CDR3 coding sequence is TGTGCCAGCAACTTACACGAGCGGGAGATCTGGGACGAGCAGTACTTC. It encodes CASNLHEREIWDEQYF.